This T cell receptor beta chain was recorded in a study of graft-versus-host responses after intestinal transplantation. Study-level information: Multivisceral, liver-intestinal, or isolated intestinal grafts went to recipients. Tacrolimus and steroids were given for 3 to 4 years to all recipients after anti-thymocyte globulin induction. Regarding the study as a whole: Graft-versus-host to host-versus-graft clonal ratios in allografts were high in patients with graft-donor T cell macrochimerism. Analysis identified GvH clones in recipient marrow, with some appearing first in ileum or blood.

The protocol was immunoSEQ multiplex PCR, while the TCRdb copy is restricted to in-frame clones and leaves out a portion. This table has fewer than 15,000 clones, roughly 84% appearing once. The V gene's germline CDR1 is SGHTA and CDR2 FQGTGA. With V trimmed by 2 bases and J by 1 base, 4 bases remained unmatched. The CDR3 spans 16 residues. As for this clone: Antigen unknown.

The TCR comes from a human patient who received an intestinal transplant, so some T cells may come from the graft donor. The sample was PBMCs, taken roughly 310 days after intestinal transplant. The rearrangement links TRBV7-3 to TRBJ2-2; 7 nucleotides agree with TRBD2. The CDR3 spells CASSLWGGRNTGELFF. CDR3 in DNA: TGTGCCAGCAGCTTATGGGGAGGGAGGAACACCGGGGAGCTGTTTTTT.